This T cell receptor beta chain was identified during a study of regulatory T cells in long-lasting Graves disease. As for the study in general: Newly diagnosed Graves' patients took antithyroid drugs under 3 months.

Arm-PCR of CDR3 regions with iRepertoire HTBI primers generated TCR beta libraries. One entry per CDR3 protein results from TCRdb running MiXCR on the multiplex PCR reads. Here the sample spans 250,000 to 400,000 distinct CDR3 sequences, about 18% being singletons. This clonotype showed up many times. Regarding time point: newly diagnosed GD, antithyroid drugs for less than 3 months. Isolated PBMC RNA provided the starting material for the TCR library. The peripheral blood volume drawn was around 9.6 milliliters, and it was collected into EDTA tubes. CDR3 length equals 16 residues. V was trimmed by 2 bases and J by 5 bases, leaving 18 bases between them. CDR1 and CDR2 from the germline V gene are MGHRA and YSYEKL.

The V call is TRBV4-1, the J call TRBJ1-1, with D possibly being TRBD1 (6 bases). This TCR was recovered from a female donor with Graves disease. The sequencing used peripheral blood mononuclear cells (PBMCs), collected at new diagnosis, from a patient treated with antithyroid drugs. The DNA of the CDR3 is TGCGCCAGCAGCCAAATTCACAGGGTATGGGCGACTGAAGCTTTCTTT. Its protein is CASSQIHRVWATEAFF.